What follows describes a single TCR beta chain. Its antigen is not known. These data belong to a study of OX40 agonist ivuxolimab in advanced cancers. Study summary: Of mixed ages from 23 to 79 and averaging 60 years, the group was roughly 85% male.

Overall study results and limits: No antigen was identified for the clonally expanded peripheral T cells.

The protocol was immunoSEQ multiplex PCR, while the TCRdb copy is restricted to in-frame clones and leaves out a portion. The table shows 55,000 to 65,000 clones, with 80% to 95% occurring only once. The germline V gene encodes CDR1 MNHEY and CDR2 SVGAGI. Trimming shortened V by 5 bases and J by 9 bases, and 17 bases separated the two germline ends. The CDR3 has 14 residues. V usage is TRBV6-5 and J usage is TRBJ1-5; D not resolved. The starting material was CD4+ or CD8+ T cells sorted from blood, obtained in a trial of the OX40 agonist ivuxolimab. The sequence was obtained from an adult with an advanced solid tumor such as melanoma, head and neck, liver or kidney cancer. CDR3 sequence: CASSTAPGPGPQHF. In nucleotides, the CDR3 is TGTGCCAGCAGTACCGCGCCGGGTCCGGGGCCCCAGCATTTT.